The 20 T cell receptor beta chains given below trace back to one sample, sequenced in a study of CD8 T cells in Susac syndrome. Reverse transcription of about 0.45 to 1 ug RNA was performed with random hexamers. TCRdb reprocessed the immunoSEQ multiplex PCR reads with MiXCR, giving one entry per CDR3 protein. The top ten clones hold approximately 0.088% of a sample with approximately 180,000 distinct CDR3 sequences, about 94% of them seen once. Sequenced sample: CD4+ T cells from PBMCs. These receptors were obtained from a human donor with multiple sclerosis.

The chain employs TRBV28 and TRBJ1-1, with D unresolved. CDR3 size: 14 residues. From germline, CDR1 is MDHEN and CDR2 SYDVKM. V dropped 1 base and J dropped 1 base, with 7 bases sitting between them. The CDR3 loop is CASSLLVRNTEAFF. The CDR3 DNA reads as TGTGCCAGCAGTTTATTGGTCAGGAACACTGAAGCTTTCTTT.

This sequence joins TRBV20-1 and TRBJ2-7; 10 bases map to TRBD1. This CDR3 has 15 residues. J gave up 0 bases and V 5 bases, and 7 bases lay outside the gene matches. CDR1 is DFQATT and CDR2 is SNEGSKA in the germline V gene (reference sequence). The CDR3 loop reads CSADGTGESSYEQYF. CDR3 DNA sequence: TGCAGTGCTGACGGGACAGGGGAATCCTCCTACGAGCAGTACTTC.

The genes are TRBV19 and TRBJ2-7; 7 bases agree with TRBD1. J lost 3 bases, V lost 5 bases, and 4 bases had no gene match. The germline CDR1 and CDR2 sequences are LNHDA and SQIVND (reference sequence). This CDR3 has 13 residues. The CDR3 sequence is CASSDRDLYEQYF. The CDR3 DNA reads TGTGCCAGTAGTGACAGGGACCTCTACGAGCAGTACTTC.

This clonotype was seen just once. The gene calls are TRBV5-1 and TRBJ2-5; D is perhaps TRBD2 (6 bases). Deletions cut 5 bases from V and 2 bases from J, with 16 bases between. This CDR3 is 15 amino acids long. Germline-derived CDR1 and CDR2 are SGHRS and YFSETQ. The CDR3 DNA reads TGCGCCAGCAGTCGGTGGACTACCAGTCAAGAGACCCAGTACTTC. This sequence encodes CASSRWTTSQETQYF.

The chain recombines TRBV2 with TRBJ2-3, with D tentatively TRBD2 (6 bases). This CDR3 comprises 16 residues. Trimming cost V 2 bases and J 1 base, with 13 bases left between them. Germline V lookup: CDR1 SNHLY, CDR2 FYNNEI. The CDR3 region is CASSELGSGRTDTQYF. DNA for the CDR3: TGTGCCAGCAGTGAACTGGGTAGCGGACGCACAGATACGCAGTATTTT.

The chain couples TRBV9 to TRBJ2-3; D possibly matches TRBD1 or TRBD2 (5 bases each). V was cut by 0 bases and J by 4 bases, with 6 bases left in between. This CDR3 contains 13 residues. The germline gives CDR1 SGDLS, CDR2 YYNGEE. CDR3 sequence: CASSVVGADTQYF. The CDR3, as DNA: TGTGCCAGCAGCGTAGTGGGGGCAGATACGCAGTATTTT.

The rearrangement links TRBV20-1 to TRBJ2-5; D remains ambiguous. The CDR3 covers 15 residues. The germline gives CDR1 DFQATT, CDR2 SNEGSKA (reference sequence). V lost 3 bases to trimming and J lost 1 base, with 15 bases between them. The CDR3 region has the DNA TGCAGTGCTAGCCAAGGACCCCCGATCCAAGAGACCCAGTACTTC. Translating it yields CSASQGPPIQETQYF.

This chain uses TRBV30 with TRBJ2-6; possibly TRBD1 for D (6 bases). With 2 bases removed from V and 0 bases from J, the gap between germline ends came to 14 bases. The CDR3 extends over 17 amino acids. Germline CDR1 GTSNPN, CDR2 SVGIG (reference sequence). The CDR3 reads CAWSSTGIPSGANVLTF. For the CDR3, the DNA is TGTGCCTGGAGTTCAACAGGGATCCCCTCTGGGGCCAACGTCCTGACTTTC.

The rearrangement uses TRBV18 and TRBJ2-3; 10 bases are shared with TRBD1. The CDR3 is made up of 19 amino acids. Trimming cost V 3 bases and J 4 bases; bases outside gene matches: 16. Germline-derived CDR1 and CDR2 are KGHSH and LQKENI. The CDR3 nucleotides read TGTGCCAGCTCACCCGACAGGGGGCCCTCTTCTATCGGACCAGATACGCAGTATTTT. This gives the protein CASSPDRGPSSIGPDTQYF.

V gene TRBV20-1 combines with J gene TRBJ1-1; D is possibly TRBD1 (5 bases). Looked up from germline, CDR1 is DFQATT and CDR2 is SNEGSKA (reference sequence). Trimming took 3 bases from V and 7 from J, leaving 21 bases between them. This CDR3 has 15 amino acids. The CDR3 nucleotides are TGCAGTGCTAGTTTCTTAAGCGCGGGACGGCTTGAAGCTTTCTTT. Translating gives CSASFLSAGRLEAFF.

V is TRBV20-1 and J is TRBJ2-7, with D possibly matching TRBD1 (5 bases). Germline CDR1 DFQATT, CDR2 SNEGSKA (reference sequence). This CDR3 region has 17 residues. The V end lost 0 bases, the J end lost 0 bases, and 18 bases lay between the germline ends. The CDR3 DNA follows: TGCAGTGCTAGAGATCCGACAATAGGACACCCCTCCTACGAGCAGTACTTC. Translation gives CSARDPTIGHPSYEQYF.

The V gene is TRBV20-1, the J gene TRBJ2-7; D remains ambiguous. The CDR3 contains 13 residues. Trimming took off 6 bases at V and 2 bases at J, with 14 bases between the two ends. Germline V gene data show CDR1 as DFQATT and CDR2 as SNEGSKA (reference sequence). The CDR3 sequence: CSARWAKTYEQYF. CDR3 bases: TGCAGTGCCAGATGGGCCAAGACCTACGAGCAGTACTTC.

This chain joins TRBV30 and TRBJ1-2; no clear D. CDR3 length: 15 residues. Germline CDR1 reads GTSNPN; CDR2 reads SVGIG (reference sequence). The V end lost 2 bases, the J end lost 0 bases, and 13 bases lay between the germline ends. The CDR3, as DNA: TGTGCCTGGAGTTACACGGGGAGAACTAACTATGGCTACACCTTC. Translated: CAWSYTGRTNYGYTF. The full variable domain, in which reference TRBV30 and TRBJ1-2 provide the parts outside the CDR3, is SQTIHQWPATLVQPVGSPLSLECTVEGTSNPNLYWYRQAAGRGLQLLFYSVGIGQISSEVPQNLSASRPQDRQFILSSKKLLLSDSGFYLCAWSYTGRTNYGYTFGSGTRLTVV.

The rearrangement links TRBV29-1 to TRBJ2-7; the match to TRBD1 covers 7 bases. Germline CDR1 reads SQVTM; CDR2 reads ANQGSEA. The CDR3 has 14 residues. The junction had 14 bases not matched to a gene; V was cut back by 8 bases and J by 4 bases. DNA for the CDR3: TGCAGCACCTCCTGGACAGGTCTGGGATACGAGCAGTACTTC. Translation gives CSTSWTGLGYEQYF.

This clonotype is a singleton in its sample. The CDR3 nucleotides read TGTGCCTGGAGTAAAGGGTCCGGCGAGCAGTACTTC. Translation: CAWSKGSGEQYF. This chain joins TRBV30 and TRBJ2-7; no clear D gene. This CDR3 contains 12 residues. Germline CDR1 reads GTSNPN; CDR2 reads SVGIG (reference sequence). The V gene lost 2 bases and the J gene lost 6 bases, with 11 bases spanning the gap.

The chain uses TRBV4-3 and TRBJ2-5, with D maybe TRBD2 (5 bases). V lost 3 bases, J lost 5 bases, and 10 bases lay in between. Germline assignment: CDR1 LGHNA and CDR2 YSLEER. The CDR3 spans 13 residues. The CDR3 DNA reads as TGCGCCAGCAGCCAGAACGGCGGGGAGACCCAGTACTTC. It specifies CASSQNGGETQYF.

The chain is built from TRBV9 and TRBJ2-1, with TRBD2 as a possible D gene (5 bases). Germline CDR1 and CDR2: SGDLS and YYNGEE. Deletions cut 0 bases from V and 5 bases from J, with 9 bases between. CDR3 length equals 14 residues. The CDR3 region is CASSVAGSHNEQFF. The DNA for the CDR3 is TGTGCCAGCAGCGTAGCGGGGTCACACAATGAGCAGTTCTTC.

DNA for the CDR3: TGTGCCAGCAGCTTAAGGTTTGGACGGTGGGATGAGCAGTTCTTC. Translated, it gives CASSLRFGRWDEQFF. The chain carries TRBV7-2 and TRBJ2-1; D not certain. CDR1 is SGHTA, CDR2 FQGNSA, per germline. V lost 2 bases and J lost 8, with 16 bases in between. This CDR3 has 15 residues.

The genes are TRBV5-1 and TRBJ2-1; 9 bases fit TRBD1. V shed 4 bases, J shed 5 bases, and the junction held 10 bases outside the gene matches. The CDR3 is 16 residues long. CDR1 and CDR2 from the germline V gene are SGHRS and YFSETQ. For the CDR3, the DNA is TGCGCCAGCAGCCCGGGGACAGGGAGGATGGACAATGAGCAGTTCTTC. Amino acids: CASSPGTGRMDNEQFF.

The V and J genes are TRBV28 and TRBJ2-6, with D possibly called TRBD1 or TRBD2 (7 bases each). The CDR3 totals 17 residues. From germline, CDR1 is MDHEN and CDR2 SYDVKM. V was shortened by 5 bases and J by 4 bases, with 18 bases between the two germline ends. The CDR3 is CASSPAGRGLGANVLTF. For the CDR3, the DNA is TGTGCCAGCAGTCCGGCTGGGAGGGGGCTCGGGGCCAACGTCCTGACTTTC.